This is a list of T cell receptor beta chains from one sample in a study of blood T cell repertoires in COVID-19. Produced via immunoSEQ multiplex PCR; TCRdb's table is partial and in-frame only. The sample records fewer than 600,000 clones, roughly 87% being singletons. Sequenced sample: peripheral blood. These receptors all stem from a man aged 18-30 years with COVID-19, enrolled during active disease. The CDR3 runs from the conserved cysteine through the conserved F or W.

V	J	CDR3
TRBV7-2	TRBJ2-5	CASSPGKSGGGLQETQYF
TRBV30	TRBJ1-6	CAWVGQGSSPLHF
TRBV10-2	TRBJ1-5	CASSETWYPRRRYSQPQHF
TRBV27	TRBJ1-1	CASSLSSPGVNTEAFF
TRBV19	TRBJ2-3	CASSIFGQGSTDTQYF
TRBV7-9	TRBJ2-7	CASSPRESYEQYF
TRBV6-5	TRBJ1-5	CASRLDRESIQHF
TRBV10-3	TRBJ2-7	CAISENRLASGKVEYEQYF
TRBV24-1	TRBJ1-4	CATSGGLNEKLFF
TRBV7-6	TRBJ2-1	CASSSYLGGQAYNEQFF
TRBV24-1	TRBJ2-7	CATSDPSGSDHEQYF
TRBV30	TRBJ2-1	CAWMGEGVEQFF
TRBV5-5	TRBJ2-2	CASSLVYGATGELFF
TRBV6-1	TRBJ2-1	CASSEPGLAGNPTMLQFF
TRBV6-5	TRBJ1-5	CASSQTVKNQPQHF
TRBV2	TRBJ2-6	CASSVSGANVLTF
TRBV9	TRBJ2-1	CASSPELVGDEQFF
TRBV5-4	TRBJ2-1	CATLNAGGPYNEQFF
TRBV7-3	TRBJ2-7	CASSLWTPSGSYEQYF
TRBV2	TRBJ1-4	CASNLNEKLFF
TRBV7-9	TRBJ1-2	CASSSRDRSNYGYTF
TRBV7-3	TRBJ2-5	CASSLGQKETQYF
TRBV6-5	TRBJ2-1	CASSYWGQGSYNEQFF
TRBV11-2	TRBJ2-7	CASSTNSVVSGRIEQYF
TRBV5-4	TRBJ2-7	CASSAGTDSYEQYF
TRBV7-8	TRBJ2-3	CASSKSGTSGGQDTQYF
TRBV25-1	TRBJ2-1	CASSERGGAGNEQFF
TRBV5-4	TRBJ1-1	CASSPTGTGNTEAFF
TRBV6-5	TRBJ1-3	CASSYSDRAGNTIYF
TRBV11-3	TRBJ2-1	CASSFGGQGTSGRYYNEQFF
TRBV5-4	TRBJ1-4	CASSSTGGRSNEKLFF